This TCR beta chain is from a study of post-analysis software for immune sequencing data. About the study: There were relapsing-remitting, secondary progressive and progressive-relapsing multiple sclerosis among the disease courses included. Study-wide findings and caveats: Samples sharing a preparation batch grouped tightly together when assessed by F measure. Compared with controls, patients showed significantly lower normalized Chao1 diversity. Patients used roughly five TRBV segments, including TRBV5-6, TRBV5-1 and TRBV20-1, more often than controls.

This clonotype was counted a single time. Its antigen is unidentified. cDNA libraries for TCR beta contained unique molecular identifiers. Starting from roughly 1 to 10 million T cells, the study yielded 450,000 to 500,000 cDNA molecules. TCRdb re-called the PCR reads through MiXCR, storing one row per CDR3 protein. Among around 700,000 distinct CDR3 sequences listed, 59% were seen once. Germline V lookup: CDR1 MRHNA, CDR2 SNTAGT. The V gene lost 3 bases and the J gene lost 5 bases, with 13 bases spanning the gap. CDR3 length: 15 amino acids. Sequenced sample: blood. The source of this sequence is a girl aged 2-10 years with multiple sclerosis. The V gene is TRBV6-4, the J gene TRBJ2-2; TRBD1 might be the D (5 bases). This CDR3 reads CASSEVNRPTGELFF. The DNA of the CDR3 is TGTGCCAGCAGTGAGGTGAACAGGCCGACCGGGGAGCTGTTTTTT.